This TCR beta chain was sequenced for a study of blood T cell repertoires in COVID-19. At the level of the study: Spain, Italy and the United States supplied samples that represented acute and convalescent COVID-19.

Original processing notes: Amplification with reference gene primers provided the estimates of nucleated cell counts. The table came from immunoSEQ multiplex PCR; TCRdb's copy has only in-frame clones and leaves some out. Clone size and V and J calls were adopted from that table, with D and trimming inferred from the DNA. The table has some 96,000 clones, about 77% seen once. Looked up from germline, CDR1 is LGHNA and CDR2 is YNFKEQ. Between the trimmed V and J ends, which lost 5 bases and 8 bases, there was a span of 21 bases. The CDR3 extends over 15 amino acids. The chain uses TRBV4-2 and TRBJ1-2; maybe TRBD1 (6 bases). This TCR was sampled from a man between 65 and 80 years old with active or convalescent COVID-19. Sequencing was performed on peripheral blood. CDR3 sequence reads: CASSSFPSPGGGYTF. In nucleotides, the CDR3 is TGTGCCAGCAGCTCATTTCCTTCTCCGGGGGGCGGCTACACCTTC.